One sample yielded the 25 T cell receptor beta chains listed below, sequenced in a study of T cell repertoires in cytomegalovirus infection. Their recognized antigens are unknown. MiXCR, run by TCRdb on the reads, gives a single entry per CDR3 protein. The table records 7,500 to 9,000 distinct CDR3 sequences, about 53% of them present only once. Sequencing was done on a sample of PBMCs, sequenced either directly or after in vitro stimulation (not recorded which). The receptors shown here come from a human donor in good health (CMV status not recorded). Some clones in this sample may be carry-over from other donors' samples.

The chain is built from TRBV6-8 and TRBJ2-6; 9 bases map to TRBD1. Germline V gene sequence: CDR1 MNHGY, CDR2 SAAAGT. The CDR3 totals 20 residues. Trimming cost V 1 base and J 0 bases; bases outside gene matches: 10. This CDR3 reads CASSYYRPGQGCSGANVLTF. The CDR3 DNA is TGTGCCAGCAGTTACTACCGCCCAGGACAGGGGTGCTCTGGGGCCAACGTCCTGACTTTC.

This clonotype has more than one count but fewer than ten. V usage is TRBV7-2 and J usage is TRBJ2-3, with D possibly matching TRBD2 (5 bases). The CDR3 runs 13 residues. The germline CDR1 and CDR2 sequences are SGHTA and FQGNSA. V was trimmed by 9 bases and J by 1 base, leaving 11 bases between them. In DNA, the CDR3 is TGTGCCAGTGGGGAACTAGGCACAGATACGCAGTATTTT. This codes for CASGELGTDTQYF.

This chain uses TRBV7-2 with TRBJ2-2; maybe TRBD1 (6 bases). Trimming shortened V by 6 bases and J by 4 bases, and 12 bases separated the two germline ends. Germline lookup yields CDR1 SGHTA and CDR2 FQGNSA. This CDR3 has 14 residues. CDR3 amino acids: CASSSQGGTGELFF. In DNA, the CDR3 is TGTGCCAGCAGTTCACAGGGTGGCACCGGGGAGCTGTTTTTT. The complete variable domain, with remaining parts taken from reference TRBV7-2 and TRBJ2-2, reads GAGVSQSPSNKVTEKGKDVELRCDPISGHTALYWYRQSLGQGLEFLIYFQGNSAPDKSGLPSDRFSAERTGGSVSTLTIQRTQQEDSAVYLCASSSQGGTGELFFGEGSRLTVL.

This clonotype was observed at least ten times. The V and J genes are TRBV5-1 and TRBJ2-7, with D tentatively TRBD1 (6 bases). V was shortened by 2 bases and J by 1 base, with 13 bases between the two germline ends. From germline, CDR1 is SGHRS and CDR2 YFSETQ. The CDR3 contains 15 residues. The CDR3 DNA reads as TGCGCCAGCAGCTTCTCGGACAGTCCTTCCTACGAGCAGTACTTC. Translating it yields CASSFSDSPSYEQYF. The full variable domain, rest sourced from reference TRBV5-1 and TRBJ2-7, is KAGVTQTPRYLIKTRGQQVTLSCSPISGHRSVSWYQQTPGQGLQFLFEYFSETQRNKGNFPGRFSGRQFSNSRSEMNVSTLELGDSALYLCASSFSDSPSYEQYFGPGTRLTVT.

This clonotype was seen at least ten times. The V call is TRBV7-9, the J call TRBJ2-7, with unresolved D. Germline-derived CDR1 and CDR2 are SEHNR and FQNEAQ (reference sequence). The CDR3 spans 15 residues. V dropped 1 base and J dropped 3 bases, with 13 bases sitting between them. DNA for the CDR3: TGTGCCAGCAGCTTAGGCGGCGCGGAGTTCTACGAGCAGTACTTC. Translated, it gives CASSLGGAEFYEQYF.

Comment on this clonotype: This CDR3 is missing its conserved last phenylalanine or tryptophan, likely due to a read error. No DNA is shown, since the ends of the CDR3 on it are uncertain; the CDR3 is the one TCRdb lists. V is TRBV28 and J is TRBJ2-5; TRBD1 was called by the table and not checked on the DNA. Germline assignment: CDR1 MDHEN and CDR2 SYDVKM. The CDR3 is 15 residues long, ends included. CDR3 in amino acids: CASSLLARVRDTPYL.

The chain carries TRBV7-3 and TRBJ2-1; TRBD2 matches 7 bases. Germline V CDR1 and CDR2: SGHTA, FQGTGA. V gave up 5 bases and J gave up 5 bases; unmatched junction bases: 6. The CDR3 covers 14 residues. The CDR3 DNA sequence: TGTGCCAGCAGCCCGGGACTACAACACAATGAGCAGTTCTTC. It translates to CASSPGLQHNEQFF.

As DNA, the CDR3 is TGTGCTAGTGGTGGCGAGAACTATGGCTACACCTTC. Its translation: CASGGENYGYTF. This sequence joins TRBV12-5 and TRBJ1-2, with D unclear. This CDR3 comprises 12 residues. Germline V gives CDR1 LGHNT, CDR2 FRNRAP. V was trimmed by 5 bases and J by 2 bases, leaving 6 bases between them.

As for this clonotype: The CDR3 end shows no conserved phenylalanine or tryptophan, and so a read error is likely. The chain has TRBV7-8 and TRBJ2-7, with D unclear. This CDR3 region has 14 residues. Germline loops: CDR1 SGHVS, CDR2 FQNEAQ. V was trimmed by 1 base and J by 0 bases, leaving 7 bases between them. The CDR3 sequence: CASSLGGFSYEQYL. The CDR3 DNA is TGTGCCAGCAGCTTAGGGGGATTCTCCTACGAGCAGTACTTA.

This clonotype appeared a few times. The chain couples TRBV6-5 to TRBJ2-7, with 7 nucleotides matching TRBD1. The J segment lost 5 bases and the V segment lost 3 bases, leaving 4 bases of the junction unmatched. Per germline, CDR1 MNHEY and CDR2 SVGAGI. This CDR3 is built from 13 residues. CDR3 in DNA: TGTGCCAGCAGTTATTACAGGGGAGACGAGCAGTACTTC. It specifies CASSYYRGDEQYF.

The chain combines TRBV7-2 with TRBJ1-2; 7 nucleotides agree with TRBD1. V shed 1 base, J shed 14 bases, and the junction held 28 bases outside the gene matches. The CDR3 loop spans 19 amino acids. Germline V gene sequence: CDR1 SGHTA, CDR2 FQGNSA. As DNA, the CDR3 is TGTGCCAGCAGCTTAGGGGACGTCACGACGACAGGGTTGGGTAGTGGCTCAACCTTC. Its protein is CASSLGDVTTTGLGSGSTF.

The chain is built from TRBV18 and TRBJ2-1, with D possibly being TRBD1 or TRBD2 (5 bases each). Trimming took off 1 base at V and 9 bases at J, with 16 bases between the two ends. The length of the CDR3 is 15 residues. Germline V gives CDR1 KGHSH, CDR2 LQKENI. The CDR3 spells CASSPRKGTGGEQFF. The CDR3 coding sequence is TGTGCCAGCTCACCACGAAAGGGAACTGGGGGTGAGCAGTTCTTC.

J is TRBJ2-3 and V is TRBV15, with TRBD2 matching 10 bases. V dropped 3 bases and J dropped 5; count of bases not matched to a gene: 5. The CDR3 extends over 15 amino acids. Germline CDR1 LNHNV, CDR2 YYDKDF (reference sequence). CDR3 nucleotide sequence: TGTGCCACCAGCAGGGCACTAGCGGGACGAGATACGCAGTATTTT. Residues: CATSRALAGRDTQYF.

For this clonotype: A much larger clone sits a single nucleotide away, making a read error possible. The chain combines TRBV7-2 with TRBJ2-3; 10 nucleotides align to TRBD2. Germline CDR1 SGHTA, CDR2 FQGNSA. This CDR3 is built from 15 residues. In DNA form, the CDR3 reads TGTGCCAGCAGCCCCGGGACTAGCGTCCCAGAGACGCAGTATTTT. It yields the protein CASSPGTSVPETQYF.

The gene calls are TRBV9 and TRBJ2-5, with TRBD1 identical over 11 bases. This CDR3 has 16 amino acids. The germline V gene encodes CDR1 SGDLS and CDR2 YYNGEE. With 4 bases clipped from V and 5 bases from J, the junction kept 10 bases outside the gene matches. The CDR3 here is CASSSRTGGLVETQYF. CDR3 sequence (DNA): TGTGCCAGCAGCTCCCGGACAGGGGGCTTGGTGGAGACCCAGTACTTC.

The chain carries TRBV6-6 and TRBJ1-2, with no clear D. CDR3 length: 13 amino acids. V was clipped by 6 bases and J by 4 bases, with 12 bases between them. Germline V gene data show CDR1 as MNHNY and CDR2 as SVGAGI (reference sequence). The CDR3 region is CASRMGMIYGYTF. CDR3 DNA sequence: TGTGCCAGCAGGATGGGGATGATCTATGGCTACACCTTC.

The rearrangement joins TRBV11-3 to TRBJ2-3; no firm D call. The germline V and J ends were trimmed by 0 bases and 5 bases, with 6 bases remaining between them. The length of the CDR3 is 13 residues. Looked up from germline, CDR1 is SGHNT and CDR2 is YENEEA. The CDR3 nucleotides read TGTGCCAGCAGCTTAGACAGACGAGATACGCAGTATTTT. It encodes CASSLDRRDTQYF.

The table lists this clonotype with many counts. The chain recombines TRBV11-1 with TRBJ2-7, with a weak D call TRBD2 (6 bases). Between the trimmed V and J ends, which lost 5 bases and 2 bases, there was a span of 13 bases. CDR1 is SGHAT and CDR2 is FQDESV in the germline V gene (reference sequence). This CDR3 spans 14 amino acids. CDR3: CASSDGGFTYEQYF. In nucleotides, the CDR3 is TGTGCCAGCAGCGATGGGGGGTTCACCTACGAGCAGTACTTC.

Points on this clonotype: The junction shows a germline mismatch at one end, possibly a read error. The chain couples TRBV15 to TRBJ2-7, with 9 bases aligning to TRBD2. The CDR3 is 17 residues long. The germline V gene has CDR1 LNHNV and CDR2 YYDKDF (reference sequence). CDR3 amino acids: CATSRGEVGGRAGEQCF. CDR3 DNA: TGTGCCACCAGCAGAGGCGAGGTGGGCGGGAGGGCTGGGGAGCAGTGCTTC.

This clonotype has only a few counts. The CDR3 loop is CASSFRDRGRYEQYF. CDR3 nucleotide sequence: TGTGCCAGCAGCTTTAGGGACAGGGGGCGTTACGAGCAGTACTTC. The chain couples TRBV7-6 to TRBJ2-7; 12 bases are shared with TRBD1. Germline V gene sequence: CDR1 SGHVS, CDR2 FNYEAQ. The CDR3 has 15 residues. Trimming at V came to 3 bases and at J to 4 bases, leaving 4 bases not matched to a gene.

This chain links TRBV2 with TRBJ1-1; D uncertain. The CDR3 sequence is 13 residues long. V was trimmed by 5 bases and J by 6 bases, leaving 13 bases between them. From germline, CDR1 is SNHLY and CDR2 FYNNEI. The CDR3 sequence is CASSYGRAAEAFF. CDR3 nucleotides: TGTGCCAGCAGTTATGGCCGCGCCGCTGAAGCTTTCTTT.

The rearrangement uses TRBV5-1 and TRBJ1-5, with a tentative D call TRBD1 (6 bases). Deletions cut 0 bases from V and 4 bases from J, with 8 bases between. CDR1 SGHRS and CDR2 YFSETQ come from the germline V gene. The CDR3 is 14 residues long. CDR3 protein: CASSLEGGNQPQHF. DNA for the CDR3: TGCGCCAGCAGCTTGGAGGGGGGAAATCAGCCCCAGCATTTT.

This clonotype has just a few counts. The chain combines TRBV7-6 with TRBJ2-5; the D is unclear. Trimming pared 3 bases from V and 0 bases from J, leaving 11 bases between. Per the germline V gene, CDR1 is SGHVS and CDR2 is FNYEAQ. The CDR3 has 15 amino acids. The CDR3: CASSFTHQYQETQYF. CDR3 sequence (DNA): TGTGCCAGCAGCTTCACGCACCAGTACCAAGAGACCCAGTACTTC.

The chain has TRBV7-3 and TRBJ2-1; TRBD1 is a possible D gene (6 bases). The CDR3 has 14 amino acids. The V and J ends lost 5 bases and 6 bases respectively, with 14 bases between them. Germline V lookup: CDR1 SGHTA, CDR2 FQGTGA. The CDR3 protein is CASSMDSQGNEQFF. The DNA for the CDR3 is TGTGCCAGCAGCATGGACAGTCAGGGCAATGAGCAGTTCTTC.

Concerning this clonotype: No conserved phenylalanine or tryptophan is present at the end of the CDR3, so a read error is the likely explanation. In DNA form, the CDR3 reads TGTGCCAGCAGCTATACGGGACAGCACGATTGCTACACCTGC. Its protein is CASSYTGQHDCYTC. J is TRBJ1-2 and V is TRBV12-3 or TRBV12-4; 7 bases line up with TRBD1. With V trimmed by 6 bases and J by 9 bases, 13 bases remained unmatched. The CDR3 loop spans 14 amino acids.